Listed below are T cell receptor beta chains from one sample, sequenced in a study of blood T cells in healthy people across ages. TCRdb reprocessed the 5' RACE reads with MiXCR, giving one entry per CDR3 protein. The repertoire holds 1,300,000 or so distinct CDR3 sequences, with roughly 59% as singletons. The sample comprised blood. Every receptor here comes from a man between 18 and 35 years old in good health. CDR3s include the opening cysteine and the closing phenylalanine or tryptophan. D genes are given only for firm matches. Some rows mark clone size as missing; the rest say once, few, many or name a class of expanded clone.

clone_size j_call d_call v_call cdr3_nt cdr3_aa
. TRBJ2-3 . TRBV11-2 TGTGCCAGCAGCTTGGGACACCAACTCACAGATACGCAGTATTTT CASSLGHQLTDTQYF
. TRBJ2-7 TRBD2 TRBV7-9 TGTGCCAGCAGCCCGGGACTAGCGGGGGACCTATACGAGCAGTACTTC CASSPGLAGDLYEQYF
. TRBJ2-7 . TRBV7-9 TGTGCCAGTATCCCCTGGGGAGTGTCCTACGAGCAGTACTTC CASIPWGVSYEQYF
. TRBJ2-4 TRBD1 TRBV20-1 TGCAGTGCTAGTCGGTTTCCGGGACAGGGGTGGGGCAAAAACATTCAGTACTTC CSASRFPGQGWGKNIQYF
. TRBJ2-1 TRBD1 TRBV9 TGTGCCAGCAGCGTATGGACAGGGGAGGAAGAGCAGTTCTTC CASSVWTGEEEQFF
. TRBJ2-2 TRBD1 TRBV25-1 TGTGCCAGCAGGCACAACGGACAGGGGGCGTCCGGGGAGCTGTTTTTT CASRHNGQGASGELFF
. TRBJ2-1 TRBD2 TRBV4-2 TGTGCCAGCGGTACTAGCGGTGGGACGCATGAGCAGTTCTTC CASGTSGGTHEQFF
few TRBJ2-1 TRBD2 TRBV6-5 TGTGCCAGCGGGGGGGACGGGCATTACAATGAGCAGTTCTTC CASGGDGHYNEQFF
. TRBJ2-7 . TRBV20-1 TGCAGCGTACTAAAGCGGGTGGAACTTCCCTACGAGCAGTACTTC CSVLKRVELPYEQYF
few TRBJ2-7 . TRBV6-6 TGTGCCAGCAGTCGCGACTCAGGTCTCAGCTCCTACGAGCAGTACTTC CASSRDSGLSSYEQYF
. TRBJ2-1 TRBD2 TRBV6-4 TGTGCCAGCAGTGGCACCCTAGCGGCGGGTGAGCAGTTCTTC CASSGTLAAGEQFF
few TRBJ2-7 . TRBV7-2 TGTGCCAGCAGCTCAGTCGAGGTGACCCAACACTACGAGCAGTACTTC CASSSVEVTQHYEQYF
. TRBJ1-5 . TRBV6-1 TGTGCCAGCAGTGAAGACAGGGACCAGCCCCAGCATTTT CASSEDRDQPQHF
. TRBJ1-2 . TRBV2 TGTGCCAGCAGTGGATCTGAACGCTATGGCTACACCTTC CASSGSERYGYTF
few TRBJ1-1 . TRBV25-1 TGTGCCAGCGCGCATAGTACTGAAGCTTTCTTT CASAHSTEAFF
. TRBJ2-5 TRBD2 TRBV6-5 TGTGCCAGCGGGTCCCTAGCGGGAGGGGAAGAGACCCAGTACTTC CASGSLAGGEETQYF
many TRBJ1-1 . TRBV6-2/TRBV6-3 TGTGCCAGCAGTCGACCCAACACTGAAGCTTTCTTT CASSRPNTEAFF
. TRBJ2-5 . TRBV9 TGTGCCAGCAGCGTATCAACTAGCTGGAGTGGAGGAGAGACCCAGTACTTC CASSVSTSWSGGETQYF
. TRBJ1-2 . TRBV2 TGTGCCAGCGCTACAGGGCAGAACTATGGCTACACCTTC CASATGQNYGYTF
. TRBJ2-2 . TRBV27 TGTGCCAGCACCCCCCTTAGGACAGAGGAAACCGGGGAGCTGTTTTTT CASTPLRTEETGELFF
once TRBJ2-5 TRBD2 TRBV6-2/TRBV6-3 TGTGCCAGCAGCCTACTAGCGTTTGAGACCCAGTACTTC CASSLLAFETQYF
few TRBJ2-3 . TRBV5-1 TGCGCCAGCAGCTTTCAGGGTAGCCGCACAGATACGCAGTATTTT CASSFQGSRTDTQYF
few TRBJ2-1 . TRBV29-1 TGCAGCGTTGGGTCGGATTACAATGAGCAGTTCTTC CSVGSDYNEQFF
. TRBJ2-1 TRBD2 TRBV7-6 TGTGCCAGCAGCAACGAACTAGCGGGGGGAATTAATGAGCAGTTCTTC CASSNELAGGINEQFF
. TRBJ1-2 . TRBV4-3 TGCGCCAGCAGCCAAAGGTCTCGAGTTCACTATGGCTACACCTTC CASSQRSRVHYGYTF
. TRBJ1-1 TRBD1 TRBV6-1 TGTGCCAGCAGTGATTGGACAGGAATGAACACTGAAGCTTTCTTT CASSDWTGMNTEAFF
. TRBJ2-1 TRBD2 TRBV15 TGTGCCACCAGCAGAGAGGGACTAGCGGGAAGGAATGAGCAGTTCTTC CATSREGLAGRNEQFF
few TRBJ1-6 . TRBV4-3 TGCGCCAGCAGCCAAGATCCTAGGGATTCACCCCTCCACTTT CASSQDPRDSPLHF
few TRBJ2-1 TRBD2 TRBV28 TGTGCCAGCAGTTTAAAGGGGACTAGAGGTATAAGTGAGCAGTTCTTC CASSLKGTRGISEQFF
. TRBJ1-1 . TRBV11-2 TGTGCCAGCAGCTTCGGGACCCGCGGAGTGAACACTGAAGCTTTCTTT CASSFGTRGVNTEAFF
. TRBJ2-7 . TRBV5-1 TGCGCCAGCAGTAAGGGGGTCGACGAGCAGTACTTC CASSKGVDEQYF
once TRBJ2-1 . TRBV20-1 TGCAGTGCTCGTTCTGGACGCAATGAGCAGTTCTTC CSARSGRNEQFF
. TRBJ2-3 . TRBV5-1 TGCGCCAGCAGCTTTATTCAGGTTGGGTCAGATACGCAGTATTTT CASSFIQVGSDTQYF
. TRBJ2-7 TRBD2 TRBV20-1 TGCAGTGCTAGGAAAAAAGCGGGGGGGATTTCCAGCTCCTACGAGCAGTACTTC CSARKKAGGISSSYEQYF
. TRBJ2-3 TRBD2 TRBV11-2 TGTGCCAGCAGCACTGTCGCCCTAGCGGGGGGGAACACAGATACGCAGTATTTT CASSTVALAGGNTDTQYF
. TRBJ2-1 TRBD2 TRBV7-2 TGTGCCAGCAGCTTAAGTCGGGGGGGGTGGAATGAGCAGTTCTTC CASSLSRGGWNEQFF
. TRBJ2-3 TRBD2 TRBV10-3 TGTGCCATCAGCGAGTCCCAGCGGGGGGTTGATACGCAGTATTTT CAISESQRGVDTQYF
. TRBJ2-7 . TRBV7-2 TGTGCCAGCAGCCGGGGTCTTACCTCCGGCGAGCAGTACTTC CASSRGLTSGEQYF
. TRBJ2-1 TRBD2 TRBV24-1 TGTGCCACCAGTGATTTTGCAAGCGGGGGGGCCTACAATGAGCAGTTCTTC CATSDFASGGAYNEQFF
few TRBJ2-1 TRBD2 TRBV4-1 TGCGCCAGCAGCTCGTGGGAGGGCGGGTACAATGAGCAGTTCTTC CASSSWEGGYNEQFF
few TRBJ2-7 . TRBV20-1 TGCAGTGCTAGAGATGAGGCAGGGGCCCCCTACGAGCAGTACTTC CSARDEAGAPYEQYF
. TRBJ2-5 . TRBV4-1 TGCGCCAGCAGCCAACAGGGTTCCATCATTGAGCAGTACTTC CASSQQGSIIEQYF
few TRBJ2-7 . TRBV7-2 TGTGCCAGCAGCTTCTCAGGAGCACCTACAAATTACGAGCAGTACTTC CASSFSGAPTNYEQYF
few TRBJ2-5 TRBD2 TRBV6-5 TGTGCCAGCAGTTACTCGTGGACTAGCGGGCTCGGGAAAGAGACCCAGTACTTC CASSYSWTSGLGKETQYF
. TRBJ1-2 TRBD1 TRBV5-4 TGTGCCAGCAGCTTGGCTTGGGGGACAGGGAAAGATGATGGCTACACCTTC CASSLAWGTGKDDGYTF
. TRBJ2-7 . TRBV29-1 TGCAGCGTTGAAGACAAGGGGGTAGCGGGCTACGAGCAGTACTTC CSVEDKGVAGYEQYF
once TRBJ1-2 . TRBV29-1 TGCAGCGTTGAGGGGGGGCCCACCGGCTCCTTGAGCTATGGCTACACCTTC CSVEGGPTGSLSYGYTF
few TRBJ2-5 TRBD1 TRBV27 TGTGCCAGCAGTTTCCCCGGACAGGGTCAGGTGGAGACCCAGTACTTC CASSFPGQGQVETQYF
. TRBJ2-3 TRBD1 TRBV7-6 TGTGCCAGCAGCTTACGCTTTCGGGACAGGACATCAGATACGCAGTATTTT CASSLRFRDRTSDTQYF
. TRBJ1-2 TRBD1 TRBV5-1 TGCGCCAGCGGCTTGACAGGGGAAGACTATGGCTACACCTTC CASGLTGEDYGYTF
. TRBJ2-5 . TRBV4-1 TGCGCCAGCAGCCAAGGGAGGACTTTCCAAGAGACCCAGTACTTC CASSQGRTFQETQYF
once TRBJ1-1 . TRBV5-1 TGCGCCAGCAGCTTGGGCGGGAATAGCGCTGAAGCTTTCTTT CASSLGGNSAEAFF